These 25 T cell receptor beta chains were sequenced from one sample in a study of T cells in Graves' hyperthyroidism and ophthalmopathy. What was amplified from RNA transcripts were TCR beta CDR3 regions. A first-round RT-PCR of the TCR CDR3 used the HTBI primer set. TCRdb recomputed calls from the multiplex PCR reads with MiXCR, one row per CDR3 protein. The sample contains approximately 610,000 distinct CDR3 sequences, 15% to 20% of which appear only once. Input material: blood. These receptors were collected from a woman aged 18-35 years with Graves' hyperthyroidism.

This clonotype was found many times. The rearrangement uses TRBV6-1 and TRBJ2-5; TRBD2 might be the D (6 bases). The CDR3 totals 12 residues. V lost 7 bases, J lost 7 bases, and 13 bases lay in between. Germline lookup yields CDR1 MNHNS and CDR2 SASEGT. CDR3 sequence (DNA): TGTGCCAGCACTCTAGCGACTTGGACCCAGTACTTC. Protein sequence: CASTLATWTQYF.

The V call is TRBV18, the J call TRBJ2-5; perhaps D is TRBD1 or TRBD2 (6 bases each). Germline V gene sequence: CDR1 KGHSH, CDR2 LQKENI. This CDR3 has 16 amino acids. Trimming removed 2 bases from V and 5 bases from J, with 18 bases in between. CDR3 in amino acids: CASSPELPGARETQYF. The CDR3 region has the DNA TGTGCCAGCTCACCAGAGCTTCCGGGGGCGCGGGAGACCCAGTACTTC.

This clonotype occurred a few times. This chain uses TRBV20-1 with TRBJ2-5, with D possibly being TRBD1 or TRBD2 (7 bases each). The V gene lost 1 base and the J gene lost 4 bases, with 16 bases spanning the gap. Germline CDR1 reads DFQATT; CDR2 reads SNEGSKA (reference sequence). This CDR3 spans 15 amino acids. The CDR3 spells CSARGQGGISETQYF. The CDR3 DNA reads TGCAGTGCTAGAGGCCAGGGGGGGATCTCAGAGACCCAGTACTTC.

CDR3 amino acids: CSAPLAGLYEQYF. The CDR3 DNA is TGCAGTGCCCCCCTGGCGGGGCTCTACGAGCAGTACTTC. This chain connects TRBV20-1 to TRBJ2-7, with D perhaps TRBD2 (6 bases). Germline CDR1 DFQATT, CDR2 SNEGSKA (reference sequence). Between the trimmed V and J ends, which lost 6 bases and 3 bases, there was a span of 15 bases. The length of the CDR3 is 13 residues.

This clonotype was detected once. The V and J genes are TRBV3-1 and TRBJ2-1; 9 nucleotides align to TRBD2. After removal of 1 base from V and 3 bases from J, the junction contained 7 bases not matched to a gene. Germline loops: CDR1 LGHDT, CDR2 YNNKEL (reference sequence). The CDR3 is 17 amino acids. The CDR3: CASSQGPLAGVYNEQFF. CDR3 nucleotides: TGTGCCAGCAGCCAAGGCCCATTAGCGGGAGTCTACAATGAGCAGTTCTTC.

At least ten counts were recorded for this clonotype. The V and J genes are TRBV5-1 and TRBJ2-7; 7 bases are shared with TRBD1. Germline-derived CDR1 and CDR2 are SGHRS and YFSETQ. Trimming cost V 4 bases and J 3 bases; bases outside gene matches: 7. The CDR3 covers 14 residues. For the CDR3, the DNA is TGCGCCAGCAGCGGACGGGACAGACTCTACGAGCAGTACTTC. Encoded protein: CASSGRDRLYEQYF.

The DNA of the CDR3 is TGTGCCAGCAGTTCAACCTTGACAGACCTGAACACCGGGGAGCTGTTTTTT. Residues: CASSSTLTDLNTGELFF. V usage is TRBV27 and J usage is TRBJ2-2; D possibly corresponds to TRBD1 (5 bases). Between the trimmed V and J ends, which lost 4 bases and 1 base, there was a span of 16 bases. CDR1 MNHEY and CDR2 SMNVEV come from the germline V gene (reference sequence). The CDR3 runs to 17 residues.

This clonotype has ten or more counts. V gene TRBV5-1 combines with J gene TRBJ2-1; 8 nucleotides align to TRBD2. The V and J ends lost 7 bases and 4 bases, in that order; junction bases with no gene match: 10. Germline values: CDR1 SGHRS, CDR2 YFSETQ. The CDR3 contains 15 residues. CDR3 DNA: TGCGCCAGCTCACGAAGCGGGGGAGATTACAATGAGCAGTTCTTC. Residues: CASSRSGGDYNEQFF.

The rearrangement uses TRBV27 and TRBJ1-6, with 7 bases identical to TRBD1. Trimming cost V 5 bases and J 0 bases; bases outside gene matches: 13. Germline values: CDR1 MNHEY, CDR2 SMNVEV (reference sequence). The CDR3 runs to 19 residues. CDR3 coding DNA: TGTGCCAGCAGTCCGTCTTGGCCAGGGGGGAGCTCCTATAATTCACCCCTCCACTTT. It translates to CASSPSWPGGSSYNSPLHF.

In this sample, this clonotype turned up many times. The CDR3 region has the DNA TGTGCCAGCAGTGAACAGGGGGCACTGGGTTCACCCCTCCACTTT. It encodes CASSEQGALGSPLHF. The V and J genes are TRBV2 and TRBJ1-6; TRBD1 agrees at 8 bases. The J segment lost 9 bases and the V segment lost 2 bases, leaving 6 bases of the junction unmatched. Germline V gene data show CDR1 as SNHLY and CDR2 as FYNNEI. The CDR3 runs to 15 residues.

This clonotype was seen at least ten times. The V call is TRBV11-2, the J call TRBJ1-1, with D unclear. This CDR3 has 15 residues. CDR1 is SGHAT and CDR2 is FQNNGV in the germline V gene. V dropped 1 base and J dropped 6 bases, with 15 bases sitting between them. CDR3 region: CASSLARGYGAEAFF. The CDR3 nucleotides read TGTGCCAGCAGCTTAGCCCGCGGGTACGGCGCTGAAGCTTTCTTT.

At least ten counts were recorded for this clonotype. The CDR3 DNA sequence: TGTGCCAGCAGTGTTCTTCGCAATAATTCACCCCTCCACTTT. Translating gives CASSVLRNNSPLHF. The rearrangement uses TRBV2 and TRBJ1-6; D ambiguous. CDR1 is SNHLY and CDR2 is FYNNEI in the germline V gene. CDR3 length: 14 amino acids. Trimming shortened V by 4 bases and J by 5 bases, and 9 bases separated the two germline ends.

The V call is TRBV11-2, the J call TRBJ1-3; no definite D call. With 1 base removed from V and 4 bases from J, the gap between germline ends came to 11 bases. Germline V gene sequence: CDR1 SGHAT, CDR2 FQNNGV. CDR3 length: 15 amino acids. The CDR3 DNA reads TGTGCCAGCAGCTTAGCTGGTTTGAAAGGAAACACCATATATTTT. Translation: CASSLAGLKGNTIYF.

This clonotype was seen at least ten times. The chain couples TRBV7-9 to TRBJ2-3; D is unclear. Looked up from germline, CDR1 is SEHNR and CDR2 is FQNEAQ (reference sequence). The length of the CDR3 is 12 residues. V dropped 5 bases and J dropped 4 bases, with 7 bases sitting between them. The CDR3 DNA sequence: TGTGCCAGCAGCCCGGCGGCAGATACGCAGTATTTT. Its protein product is CASSPAADTQYF. The full variable domain, in which reference TRBV7-9 and TRBJ2-3 provide the parts outside the CDR3, is DTGVSQNPRHKITKRGQNVTFRCDPISEHNRLYWYRQTLGQGPEFLTYFQNEAQLEKSRLLSDRFSAERPKGSFSTLEIQRTEQGDSAMYLCASSPAADTQYFGPGTRLTVL.

Many counts were recorded for this clonotype. This chain connects TRBV27 to TRBJ2-3; maybe TRBD1 (5 bases). This CDR3 region has 14 residues. V was pared by 3 bases and J by 4 bases, with 11 bases between. Germline V gene data show CDR1 as MNHEY and CDR2 as SMNVEV (reference sequence). CDR3 loop: CASSLGSGPDTQYF. CDR3 in DNA: TGTGCCAGCAGTTTGGGTTCAGGGCCAGATACGCAGTATTTT.

Comment on this clonotype: It may be a read error: a sequence one base away is much more abundant. The conserved closing phenylalanine or tryptophan is absent in this CDR3, likely reflecting a read error. V usage is TRBV2 and J usage is TRBJ2-4; D is undetermined. The V gene lost 6 bases and the J gene lost 7 bases, with 16 bases spanning the gap. Germline V lookup: CDR1 SNHLY, CDR2 FYNNEI. The CDR3 spans 14 residues. The CDR3 here is CASSPGPPRNIQYL. CDR3 nucleotide sequence: TGTGCCAGCAGCCCAGGACCCCCCCGGAACATTCAGTACCTC.

The V and J genes are TRBV5-1 and TRBJ1-4, with D uncertain. The CDR3 covers 14 residues. V was pared by 0 bases and J by 4 bases, with 7 bases between. Germline V gene lookup returns CDR1 SGHRS and CDR2 YFSETQ. This CDR3 is CASSLGFNNEKLFF. The CDR3 DNA is TGCGCCAGCAGCTTGGGGTTTAATAATGAAAAACTGTTTTTT.

This chain connects TRBV19 to TRBJ2-1, with 8 bases that match TRBD2. Per the germline V gene, CDR1 is LNHDA and CDR2 is SQIVND (reference sequence). The CDR3 sequence is 17 residues long. V trimming: 7 bases; J trimming: 4 bases; junction bases outside the gene matches: 15. This CDR3 is CASTTKRGGGPYNEQFF. As DNA, the CDR3 is TGTGCCAGTACCACGAAACGGGGGGGGGGACCGTACAATGAGCAGTTCTTC.

This clonotype was counted ten times or more. The gene calls are TRBV20-1 and TRBJ2-7; D remains ambiguous. Trimming left V 0 bases short and J 1 base short, with 7 bases between. The CDR3 spans 13 residues. Germline V CDR1 and CDR2: DFQATT, SNEGSKA (reference sequence). The CDR3, as DNA: TGCAGTGCTAGAGAGGGGAAGTCCTACGAGCAGTACTTC. The encoded protein is CSAREGKSYEQYF.

The J gene is TRBJ1-1, the V gene TRBV5-1, with 7 bases aligning to TRBD1. From germline, CDR1 is SGHRS and CDR2 YFSETQ. J was trimmed by 2 bases and V by 2 bases; bases with no gene match: 6. The CDR3 has 15 amino acids. This CDR3 reads CASSFGGTANTEAFF. CDR3 nucleotides: TGCGCCAGCAGCTTCGGTGGGACAGCAAACACTGAAGCTTTCTTT.

This clonotype was counted between two and nine times. This sequence joins TRBV7-9 and TRBJ2-7, with 10 bases fitting TRBD1. The germline V gene has CDR1 SEHNR and CDR2 FQNEAQ (reference sequence). This CDR3 contains 15 residues. V dropped 5 bases and J dropped 4; count of bases not matched to a gene: 8. Written as DNA, the CDR3 is TGTGCCAGCAGCAACCGGGACAGGGGAATTTACGAGCAGTACTTC. It specifies CASSNRDRGIYEQYF. Combining the CDR3 with reference TRBV7-9 and TRBJ2-7 gives the whole variable domain DTGVSQNPRHKITKRGQNVTFRCDPISEHNRLYWYRQTLGQGPEFLTYFQNEAQLEKSRLLSDRFSAERPKGSFSTLEIQRTEQGDSAMYLCASSNRDRGIYEQYFGPGTRLTVT.

The table lists this clonotype with many counts. The chain recombines TRBV29-1 with TRBJ1-1; D call uncertain. Germline V gene sequence: CDR1 SQVTM, CDR2 ANQGSEA. Deletions cut 7 bases from V and 0 bases from J, with 15 bases between. The CDR3 is 14 amino acids. The CDR3 reads CSGKRTLMNTEAFF. Here the CDR3 DNA reads TGCAGCGGGAAAAGGACTCTCATGAACACTGAAGCTTTCTTT.

In its sample, this clonotype was seen a few times. The J gene is TRBJ1-1, the V gene TRBV4-3, with 7 bases matching TRBD1. The CDR3 consists of 16 residues. J gave up 3 bases and V 1 base, and 8 bases lay outside the gene matches. The germline CDR1 and CDR2 sequences are LGHNA and YSLEER. CDR3 coding DNA: TGCGCCAGCAGCCAAGTAGGGGGCGCGTGGGACACTGAAGCTTTCTTT. Its protein product is CASSQVGGAWDTEAFF.

This clonotype was observed many times. The chain employs TRBV7-8 and TRBJ1-1; D unclear. Germline CDR1 SGHVS, CDR2 FQNEAQ. The CDR3 spans 12 residues. V lost 2 bases and J 5 bases, leaving 6 bases between the germline ends. CDR3 DNA: TGTGCCAGCAGCTTACCGACAACTGAAGCTTTCTTT. This translates into CASSLPTTEAFF.

This clonotype was seen a handful of times. The rearrangement uses TRBV7-2 and TRBJ2-3, with 10 bases lining up with TRBD2. The CDR3 runs to 15 residues. The ends lost 2 bases at V and 3 bases at J; junction bases unmatched: 2. The V gene's germline CDR1 is SGHTA and CDR2 FQGNSA. The CDR3 sequence is CASSLKRGGTDTQYF. The CDR3 bases are TGTGCCAGCAGCTTAAAGCGGGGGGGAACAGATACGCAGTATTTT.